These 24 T cell receptor beta chains were all obtained from the same sample, sequenced in a study of OX40 agonist ivuxolimab in advanced cancers. The repertoire was sequenced with immunoSEQ multiplex PCR; TCRdb's copy has only in-frame clones and lacks some. This table has approximately 60,000 clones, 84% appearing once. Sequencing used CD4+ or CD8+ T cells sorted from blood, obtained in a trial of the OX40 agonist ivuxolimab. The receptors were sampled from an adult with an advanced solid tumor such as melanoma, head and neck, liver or kidney cancer.

This clone was seen just once. The chain uses TRBV7-9 and TRBJ2-5; D remains ambiguous. Per germline, CDR1 SEHNR and CDR2 FQNEAQ (reference sequence). The germline V and J ends were trimmed by 3 bases and 2 bases, with 7 bases remaining between them. This CDR3 has 13 amino acids. CDR3 sequence: CASSFPVQETQYF. The CDR3 DNA sequence: TGTGCCAGCAGCTTTCCGGTGCAAGAGACCCAGTACTTC.

The chain couples TRBV7-2 to TRBJ2-7; 9 nucleotides line up with TRBD2. Trimming at V came to 0 bases and at J to 3 bases, leaving 12 bases not matched to a gene. CDR3 size: 18 residues. In germline, CDR1 is SGHTA, CDR2 FQGNSA. The CDR3 spells CASSLAPSGGPTNYEQYF. CDR3 coding DNA: TGTGCCAGCAGCTTAGCTCCCAGCGGGGGGCCTACTAACTACGAGCAGTACTTC.

The chain has TRBV7-9 and TRBJ1-1; no clear D. The CDR3 sequence is 12 residues long. Germline V gene sequence: CDR1 SEHNR, CDR2 FQNEAQ (reference sequence). Trimming cost V 4 bases and J 6 bases, with 9 bases left between them. CDR3 region: CASSSEYSEAFF. CDR3 sequence (DNA): TGTGCCAGCAGCTCCGAATACTCTGAAGCTTTCTTT. The full variable domain, its missing parts supplied by reference TRBV7-9 and TRBJ1-1, is DTGVSQNPRHKITKRGQNVTFRCDPISEHNRLYWYRQTLGQGPEFLTYFQNEAQLEKSRLLSDRFSAERPKGSFSTLEIQRTEQGDSAMYLCASSSEYSEAFFGQGTRLTVV.

V is TRBV20-1 and J is TRBJ1-2; D uncertain. CDR3 length: 8 residues. Trimming pared 1 base from V and 14 bases from J, leaving 5 bases between. Germline loops: CDR1 DFQATT, CDR2 SNEGSKA (reference sequence). The CDR3 region is CSARGGTF. CDR3 in DNA: TGCAGTGCTAGAGGGGGAACCTTC.

The J gene is TRBJ1-2, the V gene TRBV6-5, with D perhaps matching TRBD1 (6 bases). Trimming removed 7 bases at V and 7 bases at J, with 16 bases between. Looked up from germline, CDR1 is MNHEY and CDR2 is SVGAGI. This CDR3 is 13 amino acids long. The CDR3 DNA reads TGTGCCAGCACCGAACAGGGTAGGGGTGGCTACACCTTC. It yields the protein CASTEQGRGGYTF.

The genes are TRBV30 and TRBJ2-3; D gene unclear. The CDR3 covers 13 residues. Germline V gene lookup returns CDR1 GTSNPN and CDR2 SVGIG (reference sequence). Trimming pared 0 bases from V and 4 bases from J, leaving 8 bases between. CDR3 in DNA: TGTGCCTGGAGTGTAAGGGTTGCAGATACGCAGTATTTT. Translation gives CAWSVRVADTQYF.

The chain couples TRBV28 to TRBJ2-1; 13 positions agree with TRBD2. Germline V lookup: CDR1 MDHEN, CDR2 SYDVKM. The CDR3 is 16 amino acids. Losses at the gene ends were 4 bases for V and 7 bases for J; bases not matched to a gene: 7. The CDR3 DNA sequence: TGTGCCAGCAGTTCGACTAGCGGGAGGCTCAATAATGAGCAGTTCTTC. Translated: CASSSTSGRLNNEQFF.

J is TRBJ2-3 and V is TRBV10-3; D unclear. The germline gives CDR1 ENHRY, CDR2 SYGVKD. The V end was cut by 7 bases, the J end by 2 bases, with 13 bases between. The CDR3 runs 14 residues. Here the CDR3 DNA reads TGTGCCATCAACCCTGCGGCTACCACAGATACGCAGTATTTT. As protein: CAINPAATTDTQYF.

The rearrangement uses TRBV18 and TRBJ1-1; no firm D call. This CDR3 has 15 amino acids. The ends were cut back, 3 bases at V and 1 base at J, with 12 bases in the middle. Germline V gene sequence: CDR1 KGHSH, CDR2 LQKENI. CDR3 DNA: TGTGCCAGCTCACCGGGCCTCCTCCAGAACACTGAAGCTTTCTTT. Protein: CASSPGLLQNTEAFF. The variable domain in full, completed from reference TRBV18 and TRBJ1-1, reads NAGVMQNPRHLVRRRGQEARLRCSPMKGHSHVYWYRQLPEEGLKFMVYLQKENIIDESGMPKERFSAEFPKEGPSILRIQQVVRGDSAAYFCASSPGLLQNTEAFFGQGTRLTVV.

The rearrangement uses TRBV18 and TRBJ2-7; D is possibly TRBD2 (5 bases). V was trimmed by 1 base and J by 2 bases, leaving 12 bases between them. Germline V CDR1 and CDR2: KGHSH, LQKENI. The CDR3 has 15 residues. The CDR3 coding sequence is TGTGCCAGCTCACCACAGGGTTACGGGACCTACGAGCAGTACTTC. Its translation is CASSPQGYGTYEQYF.

This clone was counted only a few times. This chain joins TRBV6-1 and TRBJ1-2, with a tentative D call TRBD1 (5 bases). From germline, CDR1 is MNHNS and CDR2 SASEGT. The V gene lost 8 bases and the J gene lost 8 bases, with 15 bases spanning the gap. This CDR3 spans 12 amino acids. The CDR3 reads CASAGTRGGYTF. CDR3 nucleotides: TGTGCCAGCGCTGGGACTCGAGGGGGCTACACCTTC.

Worth noting for this clone: At one end the junction does not follow the germline gene, possibly because of a read error. The J gene is TRBJ1-1, the V gene TRBV5-1; D unresolved. The germline gives CDR1 SGHRS, CDR2 YFSETQ. The CDR3 spans 13 residues. The CDR3, as DNA: TGCGCCGGCAGCTTTGGGCAGTCCCCTGAAGCTTTCTTT. Translation gives CAGSFGQSPEAFF. Full variable domain (missing parts from reference TRBV5-1 and TRBJ1-1): KAGVTQTPRYLIKTRGQQVTLSCSPISGHRSVSWYQQTPGQGLQFLFEYFSETQRNKGNFPGRFSGRQFSNSRSEMNVSTLELGDSALYLCAGSFGQSPEAFFGQGTRLTVV.

The gene calls are TRBV19 and TRBJ2-1; D is unresolved. The CDR3 extends over 13 amino acids. Trimming stripped 8 bases from V and 9 bases from J, with 17 bases between. CDR1 LNHDA and CDR2 SQIVND come from the germline V gene (reference sequence). The DNA of the CDR3 is TGTGCCAGTTCGAGACTGCCTGAGACTGAGCAGTTCTTC. Translated, it gives CASSRLPETEQFF.

The chain joins TRBV11-3 to TRBJ2-1; D call uncertain. V was shortened by 1 base and J by 1 base, with 8 bases between the two germline ends. The CDR3 contains 15 residues. Germline CDR1 and CDR2: SGHNT and YENEEA. The DNA of the CDR3 is TGTGCCAGCAGCTTAGGGATGGGATCCTACAATGAGCAGTTCTTC. This codes for CASSLGMGSYNEQFF.

A single count supports this clone. The chain recombines TRBV30 with TRBJ1-2; D gene uncertain. The V end lost 1 base, the J end lost 4 bases, and 10 bases lay between the germline ends. Germline CDR1 and CDR2: GTSNPN and SVGIG (reference sequence). The CDR3 sequence is 13 residues long. Written as DNA, the CDR3 is TGTGCCTGGAGTGCCGGATCTGCCTATGGCTACACCTTC. Its translation: CAWSAGSAYGYTF.

The chain has TRBV9 and TRBJ2-5; D is unresolved. The CDR3 has 11 residues. Trimming stripped 3 bases from V and 7 bases from J, with 7 bases between. From germline, CDR1 is SGDLS and CDR2 YYNGEE. The CDR3 here is CASSAATTQYF. DNA of the CDR3: TGTGCCAGCAGCGCCGCTACGACCCAGTACTTC.

This chain uses TRBV6-1 with TRBJ2-1; D ambiguous. The germline V gene has CDR1 MNHNS and CDR2 SASEGT. V was trimmed by 6 bases and J by 1 base, leaving 7 bases between them. The CDR3 runs 13 residues. The CDR3 protein is CASSRESYNEQFF. CDR3 in DNA: TGTGCCAGCAGCAGAGAGTCCTACAATGAGCAGTTCTTC.

The chain has TRBV28 and TRBJ1-2, with D unresolved. Germline lookup yields CDR1 MDHEN and CDR2 SYDVKM. Between the trimmed V and J ends, which lost 3 bases and 6 bases, there was a span of 14 bases. The CDR3 loop spans 14 amino acids. DNA for the CDR3: TGTGCCAGCAGTTTTGACCCCAACCAAAATGGCTACACCTTC. Residues: CASSFDPNQNGYTF.

This chain links TRBV6-6 with TRBJ1-4; 10 bases match TRBD1. The CDR3 is 15 amino acids. Trimming removed 2 bases from V and 4 bases from J; junction bases left unmatched: 1. Germline V CDR1 and CDR2: MNHNY, SVGAGI (reference sequence). CDR3: CASSYDRGLNEKLFF. The CDR3 DNA reads as TGTGCCAGCAGTTACGACAGGGGGCTTAATGAAAAACTGTTTTTT.

The chain combines TRBV30 with TRBJ2-1; D gene unclear. Germline lookup yields CDR1 GTSNPN and CDR2 SVGIG (reference sequence). V dropped 4 bases and J dropped 0 bases, with 10 bases sitting between them. This CDR3 has 14 amino acids. Here the CDR3 DNA reads TGTGCCTGGACCGCCCCGAGCTCCTACAATGAGCAGTTCTTC. It encodes CAWTAPSSYNEQFF.

About this clone itself: The conserved final phenylalanine or tryptophan is absent from the CDR3, which likely points to a read error. Because the CDR3's place on the DNA is in doubt, the DNA is left out and the CDR3 is given as listed by TCRdb. The same CDR3 is also encoded by other DNA sequences in this sample. This CDR3 reads CASDSDREGVGQRTY. This chain uses TRBV2 with TRBJ2-7; TRBD1 was called by the table and not checked on the DNA. The CDR3 is 15 amino acids long, termini counted. Germline assignment: CDR1 SNHLY and CDR2 FYNNEI.

This clone showed up just a few times. The chain combines TRBV6-6 with TRBJ2-5; TRBD1 might be the D (6 bases). V was cut by 4 bases and J by 1 base, with 13 bases left in between. Per germline, CDR1 MNHNY and CDR2 SVGAGI (reference sequence). The CDR3 spans 15 residues. CDR3 nucleotide sequence: TGTGCCAGCAGTTTCCGCCGGGACATCCAAGAGACCCAGTACTTC. It translates to CASSFRRDIQETQYF.

V is TRBV9 and J is TRBJ2-3, with 9 bases that match TRBD2. Per the germline V gene, CDR1 is SGDLS and CDR2 is YYNGEE. V lost 0 bases to trimming and J lost 3 bases; unmatched junction nucleotides: 5. The CDR3 covers 16 residues. In DNA form, the CDR3 reads TGTGCCAGCAGCGTAGAAGGACTAGCGTTAACAGATACGCAGTATTTT. This codes for CASSVEGLALTDTQYF.

The rearrangement links TRBV5-4 to TRBJ2-1; 7 bases fit TRBD2. The germline V gene encodes CDR1 SGHNT and CDR2 YYREEE (reference sequence). Trimming cost V 6 bases and J 2 bases; bases outside gene matches: 8. The CDR3 has 15 residues. CDR3 in amino acids: CASTPSGATYNEQFF. For the CDR3, the DNA is TGTGCCAGCACCCCCAGCGGGGCCACCTACAATGAGCAGTTCTTC.